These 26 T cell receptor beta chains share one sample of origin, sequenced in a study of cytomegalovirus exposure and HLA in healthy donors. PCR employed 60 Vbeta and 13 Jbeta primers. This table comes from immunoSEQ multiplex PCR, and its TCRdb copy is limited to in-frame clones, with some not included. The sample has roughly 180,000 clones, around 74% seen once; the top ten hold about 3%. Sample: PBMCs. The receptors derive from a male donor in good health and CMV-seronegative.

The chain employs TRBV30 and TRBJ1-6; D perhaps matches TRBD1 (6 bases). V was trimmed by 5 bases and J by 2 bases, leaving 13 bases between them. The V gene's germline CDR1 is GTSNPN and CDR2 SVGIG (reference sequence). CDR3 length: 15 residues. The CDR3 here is CAWAGVRTYNSPLHF. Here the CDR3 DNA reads TGTGCCTGGGCAGGGGTGAGAACCTATAATTCACCCCTCCACTTT.

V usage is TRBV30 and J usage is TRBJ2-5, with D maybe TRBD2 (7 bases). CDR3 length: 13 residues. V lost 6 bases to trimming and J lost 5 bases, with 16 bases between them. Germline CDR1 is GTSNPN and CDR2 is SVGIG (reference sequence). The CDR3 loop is CACPLAGAETQYF. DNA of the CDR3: TGTGCCTGTCCGCTCGCGGGGGCGGAGACCCAGTACTTC.

The CDR3 sequence is CASSGTATQPQHF. The CDR3 DNA is TGTGCCAGCAGTGGGACAGCTACTCAGCCCCAGCATTTT. The chain recombines TRBV6-5 with TRBJ1-5, with 7 nucleotides matching TRBD1. CDR3 size: 13 residues. Looked up from germline, CDR1 is MNHEY and CDR2 is SVGAGI. V lost 5 bases and J lost 6; bases outside the gene matches: 4.

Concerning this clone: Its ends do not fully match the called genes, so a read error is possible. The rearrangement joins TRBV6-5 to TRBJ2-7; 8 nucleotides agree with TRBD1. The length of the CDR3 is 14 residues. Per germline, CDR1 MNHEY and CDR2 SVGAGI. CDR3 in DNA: TGTGCCAGCAGTTACGCCCGAACTGGACAGGGCGCGGACTTC. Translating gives CASSYARTGQGADF.

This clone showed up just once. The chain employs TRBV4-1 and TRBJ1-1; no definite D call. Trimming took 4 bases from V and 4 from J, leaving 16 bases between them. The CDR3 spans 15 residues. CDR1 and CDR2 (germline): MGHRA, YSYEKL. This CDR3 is CASSPSMSGLTEAFF. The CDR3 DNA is TGCGCCAGCAGCCCGTCGATGAGTGGGCTCACTGAAGCTTTCTTT.

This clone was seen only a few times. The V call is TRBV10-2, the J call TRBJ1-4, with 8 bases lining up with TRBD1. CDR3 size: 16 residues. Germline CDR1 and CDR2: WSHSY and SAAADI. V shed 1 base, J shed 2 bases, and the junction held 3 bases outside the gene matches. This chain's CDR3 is CASSEWAGGTNEKLFF. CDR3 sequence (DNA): TGCGCCAGCAGTGAGTGGGCAGGGGGCACTAATGAAAAACTGTTTTTT.

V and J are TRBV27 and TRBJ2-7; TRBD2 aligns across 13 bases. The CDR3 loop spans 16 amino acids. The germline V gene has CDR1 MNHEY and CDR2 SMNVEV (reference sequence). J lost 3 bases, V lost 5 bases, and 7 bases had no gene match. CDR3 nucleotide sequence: TGTGCCAGCAGTGGACTAGCGGGAGTCCCCCTCTACGAGCAGTACTTC. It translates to CASSGLAGVPLYEQYF.

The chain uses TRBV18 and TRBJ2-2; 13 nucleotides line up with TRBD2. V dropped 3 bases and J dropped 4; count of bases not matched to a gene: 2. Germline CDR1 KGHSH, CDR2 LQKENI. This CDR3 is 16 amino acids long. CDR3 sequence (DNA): TGTGCCAGCTCACCCGGGACTAGCGGGATCACCGGGGAGCTGTTTTTT. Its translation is CASSPGTSGITGELFF.

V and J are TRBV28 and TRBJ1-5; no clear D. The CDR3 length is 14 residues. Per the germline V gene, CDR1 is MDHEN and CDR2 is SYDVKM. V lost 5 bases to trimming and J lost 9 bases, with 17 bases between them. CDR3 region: CASSPTGTGWPQHF. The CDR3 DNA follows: TGTGCCAGCAGTCCTACCGGCACGGGGTGGCCCCAGCATTTT. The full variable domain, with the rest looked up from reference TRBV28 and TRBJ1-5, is DVKVTQSSRYLVKRTGEKVFLECVQDMDHENMFWYRQDPGLGLRLIYFSYDVKMKEKGDIPEGYSVSREKKERFSLILESASTNQTSMYLCASSPTGTGWPQHFGDGTRLSIL.

CDR3 residues: CASSDGSTGSYGYTF. CDR3 nucleotides: TGTGCCAGCAGTGATGGTAGCACTGGGAGCTATGGCTACACCTTC. The gene calls are TRBV6-1 and TRBJ1-2; D gene unclear. The CDR3 is 15 amino acids. V lost 3 bases to trimming and J lost 4 bases, with 15 bases between them. In germline, CDR1 is MNHNS, CDR2 SASEGT.

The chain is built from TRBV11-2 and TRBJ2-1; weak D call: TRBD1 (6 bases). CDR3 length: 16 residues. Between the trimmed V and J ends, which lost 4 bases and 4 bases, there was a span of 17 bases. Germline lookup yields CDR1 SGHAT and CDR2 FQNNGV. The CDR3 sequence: CASSSQGTWVYNEQFF. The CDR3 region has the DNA TGTGCCAGCAGCTCCCAGGGGACCTGGGTGTACAATGAGCAGTTCTTC.

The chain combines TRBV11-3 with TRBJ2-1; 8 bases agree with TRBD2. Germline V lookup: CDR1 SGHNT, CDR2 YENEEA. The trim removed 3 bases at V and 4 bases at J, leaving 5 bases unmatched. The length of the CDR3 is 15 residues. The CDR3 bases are TGTGCCAGCAGCTTTCAGCGGGGGCCTTACAATGAGCAGTTCTTC. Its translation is CASSFQRGPYNEQFF.

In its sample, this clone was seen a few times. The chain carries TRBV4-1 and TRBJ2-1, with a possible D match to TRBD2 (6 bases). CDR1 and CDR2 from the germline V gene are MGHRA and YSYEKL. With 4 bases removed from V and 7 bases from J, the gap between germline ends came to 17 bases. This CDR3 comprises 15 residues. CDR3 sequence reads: CASSLTGLSGNEQFF. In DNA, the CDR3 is TGCGCCAGCAGCCTAACGGGACTCTCCGGAAATGAGCAGTTCTTC.

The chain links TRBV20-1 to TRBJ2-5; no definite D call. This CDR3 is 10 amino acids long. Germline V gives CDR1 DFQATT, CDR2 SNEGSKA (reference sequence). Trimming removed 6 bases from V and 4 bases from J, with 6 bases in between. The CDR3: CSARRETQYF. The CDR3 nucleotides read TGCAGTGCCCGCAGAGAGACCCAGTACTTC.

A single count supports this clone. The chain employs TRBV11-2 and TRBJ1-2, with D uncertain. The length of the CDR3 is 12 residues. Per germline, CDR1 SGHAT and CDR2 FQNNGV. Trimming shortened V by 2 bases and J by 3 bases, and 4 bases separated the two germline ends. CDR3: CASSLSDYGYTF. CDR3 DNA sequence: TGTGCCAGCAGCTTATCCGACTATGGCTACACCTTC.

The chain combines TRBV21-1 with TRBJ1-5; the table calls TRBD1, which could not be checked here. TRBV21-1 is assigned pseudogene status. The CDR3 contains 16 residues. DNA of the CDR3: TGTGCCAGCAGCAAAGTGGACAGGTGGAGGAATCAGCCCCAGCATTTT. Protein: CASSKVDRWRNQPQHF.

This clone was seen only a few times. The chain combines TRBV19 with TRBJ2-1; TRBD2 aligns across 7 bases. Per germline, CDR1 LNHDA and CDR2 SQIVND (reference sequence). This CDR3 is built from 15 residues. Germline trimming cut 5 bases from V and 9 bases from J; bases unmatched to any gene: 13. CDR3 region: CASSFRDYKEGEQFF. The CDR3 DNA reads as TGTGCCAGTAGTTTCCGGGACTACAAGGAGGGTGAGCAGTTCTTC. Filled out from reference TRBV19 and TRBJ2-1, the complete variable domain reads DGGITQSPKYLFRKEGQNVTLSCEQNLNHDAMYWYRQDPGQGLRLIYYSQIVNDFQKGDIAEGYSVSREKKESFPLTVTSAQKNPTAFYLCASSFRDYKEGEQFFGPGTRLTVL.

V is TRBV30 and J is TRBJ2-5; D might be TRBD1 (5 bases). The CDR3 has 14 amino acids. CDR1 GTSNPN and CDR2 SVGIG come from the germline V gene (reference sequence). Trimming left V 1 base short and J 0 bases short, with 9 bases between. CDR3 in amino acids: CAWSAKGYQETQYF. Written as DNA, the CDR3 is TGTGCCTGGAGTGCCAAGGGGTACCAAGAGACCCAGTACTTC.

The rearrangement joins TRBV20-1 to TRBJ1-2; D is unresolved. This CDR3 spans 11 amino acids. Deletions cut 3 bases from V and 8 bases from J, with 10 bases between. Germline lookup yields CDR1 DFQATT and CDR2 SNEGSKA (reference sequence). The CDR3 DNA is TGCAGTGCTAGCCTCCTCGGGGGCTACACCTTC. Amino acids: CSASLLGGYTF.

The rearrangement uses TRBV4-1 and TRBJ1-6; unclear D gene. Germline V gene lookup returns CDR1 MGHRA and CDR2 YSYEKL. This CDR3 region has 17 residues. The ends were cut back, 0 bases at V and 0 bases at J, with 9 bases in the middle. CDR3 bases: TGCGCCAGCAGCCAAGATCTTGGGAGCTCCTATAATTCACCCCTCCACTTT. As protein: CASSQDLGSSYNSPLHF.

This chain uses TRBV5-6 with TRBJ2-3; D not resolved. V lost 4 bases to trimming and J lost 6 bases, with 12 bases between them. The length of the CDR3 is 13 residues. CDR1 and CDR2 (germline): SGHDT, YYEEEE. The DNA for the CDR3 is TGTGCCAGCAGCCAAAGGAGAGTGGATACGCAGTATTTT. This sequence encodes CASSQRRVDTQYF.

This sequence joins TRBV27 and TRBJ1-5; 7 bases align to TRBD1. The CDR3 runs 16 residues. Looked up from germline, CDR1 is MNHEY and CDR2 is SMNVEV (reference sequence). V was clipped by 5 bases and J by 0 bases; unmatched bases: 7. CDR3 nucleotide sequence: TGTGCCAGCAGTCTGACAGGGAGTTTTAGCAATCAGCCCCAGCATTTT. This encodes CASSLTGSFSNQPQHF.

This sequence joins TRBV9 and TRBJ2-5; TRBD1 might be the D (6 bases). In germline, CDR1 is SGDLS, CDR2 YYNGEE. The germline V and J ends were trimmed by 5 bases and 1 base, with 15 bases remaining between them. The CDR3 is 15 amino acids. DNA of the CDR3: TGTGCCAGCAGAACAGGGCTTCTCCCCCAAGAGACCCAGTACTTC. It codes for CASRTGLLPQETQYF.

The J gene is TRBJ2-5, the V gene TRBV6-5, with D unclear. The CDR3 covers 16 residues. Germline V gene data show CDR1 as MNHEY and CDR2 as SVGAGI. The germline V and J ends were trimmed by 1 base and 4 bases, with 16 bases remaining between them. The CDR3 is CASSYWKQRNGETQYF. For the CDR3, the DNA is TGTGCCAGCAGTTACTGGAAACAGAGAAATGGAGAGACCCAGTACTTC.

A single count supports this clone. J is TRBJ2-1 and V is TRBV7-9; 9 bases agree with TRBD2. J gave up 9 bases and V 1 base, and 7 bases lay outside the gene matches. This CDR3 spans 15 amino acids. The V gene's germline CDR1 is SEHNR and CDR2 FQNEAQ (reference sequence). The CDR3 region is CASSLDSTSGSEQFF. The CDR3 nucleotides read TGTGCCAGCAGCTTAGACTCCACTAGCGGGTCTGAGCAGTTCTTC. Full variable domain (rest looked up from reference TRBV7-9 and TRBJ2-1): DTGVSQNPRHKITKRGQNVTFRCDPISEHNRLYWYRQTLGQGPEFLTYFQNEAQLEKSRLLSDRFSAERPKGSFSTLEIQRTEQGDSAMYLCASSLDSTSGSEQFFGPGTRLTVL.

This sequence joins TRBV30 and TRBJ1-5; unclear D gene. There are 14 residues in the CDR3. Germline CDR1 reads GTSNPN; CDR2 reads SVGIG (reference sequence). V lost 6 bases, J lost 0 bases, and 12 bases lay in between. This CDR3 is CACEIADSNQPQHF. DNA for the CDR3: TGTGCCTGTGAAATTGCAGATAGCAATCAGCCCCAGCATTTT. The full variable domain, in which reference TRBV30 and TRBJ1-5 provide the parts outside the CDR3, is SQTIHQWPATLVQPVGSPLSLECTVEGTSNPNLYWYRQAAGRGLQLLFYSVGIGQISSEVPQNLSASRPQDRQFILSSKKLLLSDSGFYLCACEIADSNQPQHFGDGTRLSIL.